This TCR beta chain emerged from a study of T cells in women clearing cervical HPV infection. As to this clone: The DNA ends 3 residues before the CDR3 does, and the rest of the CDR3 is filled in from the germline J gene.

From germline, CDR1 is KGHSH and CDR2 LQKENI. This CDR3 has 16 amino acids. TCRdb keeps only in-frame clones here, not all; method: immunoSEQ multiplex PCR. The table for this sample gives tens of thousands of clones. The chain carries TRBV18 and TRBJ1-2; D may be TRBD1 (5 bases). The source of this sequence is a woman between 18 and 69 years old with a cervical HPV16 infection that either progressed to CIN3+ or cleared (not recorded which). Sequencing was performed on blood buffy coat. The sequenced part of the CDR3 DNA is TGTGCCAGCTCACCCCGTGGGCAGGGCGCGACAGATACC. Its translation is CASSPRGQGATDT. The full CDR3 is CASSPRGQGATDTYTF.